The 6 T cell receptor beta chains given below trace back to one sample, sequenced in a study of T cell repertoires in cytomegalovirus infection. TCRdb redid the calling of the reads with MiXCR, one entry per CDR3 protein. The sample lists some 600,000 distinct CDR3 sequences, 24% seen once, with 6.5% to 10% in the top ten. The sample was CD8+ T cells from PBMCs. The receptors originated from a human donor in good health (CMV status not recorded). Some clones in this sample may be carry-over from other donors' samples.

This clonotype was observed at least ten times. CDR3 nucleotides: TGTGCCAGCAGCTTAGTCCAGACTGACGATACGCAGTATTTT. It translates to CASSLVQTDDTQYF. The V call is TRBV7-9, the J call TRBJ2-3; D gene uncertain. The germline V gene has CDR1 SEHNR and CDR2 FQNEAQ (reference sequence). Trimming left V 1 base short and J 6 bases short, with 11 bases between. CDR3 length equals 14 residues.

The table lists this clonotype with a few counts. This chain connects TRBV28 to TRBJ1-1; D is uncertain. The CDR3 covers 14 residues. Germline CDR1 is MDHEN and CDR2 is SYDVKM. V lost 5 bases and J 5 bases, leaving 15 bases between the germline ends. The CDR3 here is CASSHGPGWTEAFF. The CDR3 bases are TGTGCCAGCAGTCACGGACCTGGATGGACTGAAGCTTTCTTT.

The V and J genes are TRBV5-6 and TRBJ2-7; TRBD1 might be the D (5 bases). Germline V gene sequence: CDR1 SGHDT, CDR2 YYEEEE. The CDR3 has 14 amino acids. V lost 0 bases and J lost 2, with 9 bases in between. The CDR3 coding sequence is TGTGCCAGCAGCTTGGGGGGCGCTACCTACGAGCAGTACGTC. Translated: CASSLGGATYEQYV.

V usage is TRBV18 and J usage is TRBJ1-4, with a possible D match to TRBD1 (5 bases). Trimming left V 1 base short and J 1 base short, with 13 bases between. CDR1 is KGHSH and CDR2 is LQKENI in the germline V gene. The CDR3 covers 17 residues. CDR3 protein: CASSPLRGVITNEKLFF. In DNA form, the CDR3 reads TGTGCCAGCTCACCACTTCGAGGGGTGATAACTAATGAAAAACTGTTTTTT.

The CDR3 DNA follows: TGTGCCAGCAGCCCCTTTTCTGGGAGCGGGGGGTCCTACGAGCAGTACTTC. This encodes CASSPFSGSGGSYEQYF. The rearrangement links TRBV2 to TRBJ2-7; 9 bases line up with TRBD2. This CDR3 contains 17 residues. CDR1 is SNHLY, CDR2 FYNNEI, per germline. The V and J ends lost 6 bases and 1 base, in that order; junction bases with no gene match: 13.

This clonotype was counted many times. The chain joins TRBV7-6 to TRBJ2-5; 8 bases map to TRBD2. CDR3 length: 15 amino acids. CDR1 SGHVS and CDR2 FNYEAQ come from the germline V gene. The V segment lost 6 bases and the J segment 3 bases; nucleotides outside the gene matches: 9. This chain's CDR3 is CASRWTSSSEETQYF. As DNA, the CDR3 is TGTGCCAGCAGGTGGACTAGCTCCTCCGAAGAGACCCAGTACTTC.